This TCR beta chain was captured by sequencing in a study of OX40 agonist ivuxolimab in advanced cancers. Study-wide context: Ivuxolimab was a fully human IgG2 agonistic monoclonal antibody targeting the costimulatory receptor OX40 (CD134). Intravenous ivuxolimab was administered to patients every 2 weeks at six dose levels: 0.01, 0.1, 0.3, 1.5, 3 and 10 mg/kg. Of the approximately 50 dose-escalation patients, hepatocellular carcinoma was present in about 19, melanoma in around 15, renal cell carcinoma in 9 and head and neck cancer in 9. The dose-escalation cohort was around 83% male with a mean age of about 58 years, ranging from roughly 20 to 80. Patients were allowed to have had prior anti-PD-1, anti-PD-L1 or anti-CTLA-4 therapy, and around 40% of the dose-escalation patients had previously received checkpoint inhibitors. Partial responses were achieved by three dose-escalation patients, of whom one had hepatocellular carcinoma and two had cutaneous melanoma. The purpose of peripheral TCRbeta sequencing was to test whether ivuxolimab changed TCR sequence diversity and led to clonal T-cell expansion. The paper covers the monotherapy dose-escalation part of the phase I ivuxolimab trial, which included N of about 50 patients. What the work shows at the level of the full study, not this receptor alone: In the 0.1-3.0 mg/kg groups, partial responders had among the lowest normalized peripheral clonal expansion, particularly in CD8+ T cells. At doses of 0.1 to 3.0 mg/kg, clonal expansion of both CD4+ and CD8+ T cells in blood was seen between baseline and week 6. Antigen specificity was not determined for the clonally expanded peripheral T cells. Low levels of normalized T-cell clonal expansion were also shown by some nonresponding patients. After ivuxolimab, more expanded clones were found on average in CD8+ T cells than in CD4+ T cells.

Genomic DNA was extracted from sorted cells for sequencing of the TCRbeta CDR3 region. The immunoSEQ Assay was used to sequence the TCRbeta CDR3 regions. TCRdb mirrors the immuneACCESS table, restricted to in-frame sequences. Some clones are absent from its copies; in checked studies, under half trace to an unresolved V gene, and the reason for the others is unknown. The sample table shows some 95,000 clones, and roughly 94% are seen once. Clones ranked in the top ten supply 0.45% to 0.6% of the sample. In regard to this clone: Its binding antigen is unknown. No clone much larger than this one lies a single base away; base qualities are absent.

According to the germline V gene (reference sequence), CDR1 reads MNHNY and CDR2 reads SVGAGI. Taken from cysteine to phenylalanine, the CDR3 has 16 residues. Only the CDR3 region is kept as DNA, spanning 48 bases read in frame from base 1. V lost 6 bases and J lost 0 bases; the stretch between them is 18 bases long. The trial excluded patients who had a history of autoimmune disease or were on systemic immunosuppression. Peripheral blood for TCR sequencing was collected from all dose cohorts at baseline, on cycle 4 day 1, and on cycle 7 day 1. The samples were drawn from a first-in-human, open-label, multicenter phase I dose-escalation trial of ivuxolimab. Adults with locally advanced or metastatic head and neck squamous cell, hepatocellular, melanoma or renal cell carcinoma were enrolled in the trial. Before TCR sequencing, CD4+ T cells and CD8+ T cells from peripheral blood were sorted into separate populations.

The receptor was isolated from an adult with an advanced solid tumor such as melanoma, head and neck, liver or kidney cancer. The specimen comprised CD4+ or CD8+ T cells sorted from blood, sampled in a trial of the OX40 agonist ivuxolimab. Recombination linked TRBV6-6 to TRBJ2-7; a tentative D match to TRBD2 spans 5 bases. At the DNA level, the sequence is TGTGCCAGCAGCCTCCCCCCATTAGCGATCTCCTACGAGCAGTACTTC. The resulting protein is CASSLPPLAISYEQYF.